This TCR beta chain was sequenced for a study of OX40 agonist ivuxolimab in advanced cancers. Across the whole study: While on treatment, patients had intravenous ivuxolimab at 0.01 to 10 mg/kg every 2 weeks. Recorded diagnoses for dose-escalation patients were hepatocellular carcinoma, melanoma, renal cell or head and neck cancer.

Overall study results and limits: At 0.1-3.0 mg/kg, partial responders had clonal expansion among the lowest observed. At 0.1 to 3.0 mg/kg and by week 6, clonal expansion occurred in CD4+ and CD8+ blood T cells.

With respect to this clone: What it recognizes is unknown.

Sequencing used immunoSEQ multiplex PCR; TCRdb keeps in-frame clones, though not all of them. Here the sample spans tens of thousands of clones, roughly 80% being singletons. The CDR3 has 16 residues. Per germline, CDR1 LNHDA and CDR2 SQIVND (reference sequence). V lost 8 bases, J lost 2 bases, and 12 bases stayed unmatched. The chain links TRBV19 to TRBJ2-3; 8 bases map to TRBD2. The TCR sequence derives from an adult with an advanced solid tumor such as melanoma, head and neck, liver or kidney cancer. The specimen was CD4+ or CD8+ T cells sorted from blood, collected in a trial of the OX40 agonist ivuxolimab. CDR3 amino acids: CASRSGGAPITDTQYF. The CDR3, as DNA: TGTGCCAGTCGCTCCGGGGGGGCCCCTATCACAGATACGCAGTATTTT.